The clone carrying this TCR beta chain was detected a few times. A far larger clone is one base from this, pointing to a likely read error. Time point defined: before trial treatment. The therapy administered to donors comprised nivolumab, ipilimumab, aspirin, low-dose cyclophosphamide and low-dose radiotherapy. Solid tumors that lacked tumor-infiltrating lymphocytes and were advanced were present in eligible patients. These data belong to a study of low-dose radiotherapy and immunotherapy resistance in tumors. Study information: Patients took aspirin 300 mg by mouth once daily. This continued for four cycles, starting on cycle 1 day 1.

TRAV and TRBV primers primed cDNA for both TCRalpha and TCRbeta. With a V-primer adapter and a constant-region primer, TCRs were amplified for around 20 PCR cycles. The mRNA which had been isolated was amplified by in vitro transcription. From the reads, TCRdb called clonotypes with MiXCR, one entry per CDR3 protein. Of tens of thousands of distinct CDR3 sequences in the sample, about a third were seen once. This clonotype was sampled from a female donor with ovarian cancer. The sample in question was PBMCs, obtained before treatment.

The DNA for the CDR3 is TGTGCCAGCACCAATCCCTGGCAGGAGAAACTGTTTTTT. Its protein is CASTNPWQEKLFF. J is TRBJ1-4 and V is TRBV6-8, with D uncertain. V lost 7 bases to trimming and J lost 11 bases, with 17 bases between them. Germline V gives CDR1 MNHGY, CDR2 SAAAGT. CDR3 length: 13 amino acids.